Following are 15 T cell receptor beta chains from one sample sequenced in a study of glioma-infiltrating T cells (dated by TCRdb to 2016 to 2018). Sequenced using an Illumina MiSeq. TCR alpha and beta CDR3 regions were amplified with the iRepertoire nested amplicon-rescue multiplex PCR (arm-PCR) platform from RNA. TCRdb applied fastp at Q25 and MiXCR to the public reads, then kept only in-frame beta chains. CDR3 protein sequences are deduplicated, and each keeps its most common genes and DNA. This sample is represented by approximately 90,000 distinct CDR3 sequences; about 23% of them were singletons. The ten largest make up roughly 7% of the sample. Sample: glioma tissue, nonneoplastic brain tissue, or PBMCs (not recorded which). The receptors derive from a human donor with low-grade glioma or glioblastoma, undergoing nonglioma brain surgery, or in good health (not recorded which).

This clonotype was found once. Germline and junction disagree at one end, which may indicate a read error. The chain employs TRBV29-1 and TRBJ2-7; D is unclear. In germline, CDR1 is SQVTM, CDR2 ANQGSEA. This CDR3 is built from 10 residues. CDR3 loop: CSIMDDEQFF. Written as DNA, the CDR3 is TGCAGCATTATGGACGACGAGCAGTTTTTT.

This clonotype was observed a handful of times. This chain connects TRBV29-1 to TRBJ1-2; D is unresolved. In germline, CDR1 is SQVTM, CDR2 ANQGSEA. The CDR3 runs 14 residues. The germline V and J ends were trimmed by 5 bases and 4 bases, with 17 bases remaining between them. The CDR3: CSVRYELGVYGYTF. In DNA form, the CDR3 reads TGCAGCGTTCGCTACGAACTGGGAGTCTATGGCTACACCTTC.

This clonotype occurred many times. The rearrangement links TRBV10-3 to TRBJ2-7; 7 bases fit TRBD2. CDR3 length equals 14 residues. Trimming cost V 0 bases and J 5 bases; bases outside gene matches: 4. Germline CDR1 and CDR2: ENHRY and SYGVKD. The CDR3 sequence is CAISESWTRNEQYF. For the CDR3, the DNA is TGTGCCATCAGTGAGTCGTGGACTAGGAACGAGCAGTACTTC.

This clonotype showed up many times. The V call is TRBV20-1, the J call TRBJ1-4, with 9 bases identical to TRBD1. The CDR3 covers 15 residues. Germline-derived CDR1 and CDR2 are DFQATT and SNEGSKA (reference sequence). J lost 7 bases, V lost 1 base, and 7 bases had no gene match. In nucleotides, the CDR3 is TGCAGTGCTAGAGCCCCCGGGACAGGGAGTGAAAAACTGTTTTTT. Amino acids: CSARAPGTGSEKLFF.

This clonotype was found a few times. A junction boundary mismatches the germline segment, possibly from a read error. V is TRBV3-1 and J is TRBJ2-7, with a weak D call TRBD1 (5 bases). Per the germline V gene, CDR1 is LGHDT and CDR2 is YNNKEL (reference sequence). The CDR3 length is 14 residues. The CDR3 DNA reads TGTGCCAGCAGCCAAGACGACAGCGCCTACAAGCAGTACTTC. Translation gives CASSQDDSAYKQYF.

This clonotype was seen once. The genes are TRBV4-2 and TRBJ1-1, with D perhaps matching TRBD1 (5 bases). The CDR3 is 17 residues long. CDR1 LGHNA and CDR2 YNFKEQ come from the germline V gene. V was clipped by 0 bases and J by 1 base, with 15 bases between them. CDR3 loop: CASSQDRERGRNTEAFF. The CDR3, as DNA: TGTGCCAGCAGCCAAGATAGGGAAAGGGGACGGAACACTGAAGCTTTCTTT.

This clonotype has a count of ten or more. The gene calls are TRBV7-9 and TRBJ2-1; D might be TRBD2 (6 bases). Germline lookup yields CDR1 SEHNR and CDR2 FQNEAQ (reference sequence). V lost 5 bases and J 8 bases, leaving 16 bases between the germline ends. The length of the CDR3 is 14 residues. The CDR3 is CASSPGLSWDEQFF. CDR3 sequence (DNA): TGTGCCAGCAGCCCGGGACTTTCGTGGGATGAGCAGTTCTTC.

This clonotype occurred many times. V gene TRBV6-1 combines with J gene TRBJ2-7, with D possibly TRBD1 on 7 matching bases. The length of the CDR3 is 14 residues. The V and J ends lost 7 bases and 8 bases respectively, with 21 bases between them. Germline-derived CDR1 and CDR2 are MNHNS and SASEGT. The CDR3 DNA is TGTGCCAGCACCGGAGGGGACAGCAATGTCAAGCAGTACTTC. It encodes CASTGGDSNVKQYF.

Many counts were recorded for this clonotype. The J gene is TRBJ2-5, the V gene TRBV3-1, with TRBD2 identical over 12 bases. CDR1 is LGHDT and CDR2 is YNNKEL in the germline V gene (reference sequence). CDR3 length: 16 amino acids. J gave up 2 bases and V 3 bases, and 4 bases lay outside the gene matches. The CDR3 DNA reads as TGTGCCAGCAGCCAGCAGACTAGCGGGGGTCAAGAGACCCAGTACTTC. Translation gives CASSQQTSGGQETQYF.

Turning to this clonotype: This may be a read error: a much more frequent sequence differs by one nucleotide. The rearrangement links TRBV7-2 to TRBJ2-5, with 8 positions matching TRBD2. The CDR3 consists of 15 residues. V shed 1 base, J shed 10 bases, and the junction held 11 bases outside the gene matches. Germline V lookup: CDR1 SGHTA, CDR2 FQGNSA. CDR3 sequence reads: CASSLGTSWGGGQYF. DNA of the CDR3: TGTGCCAGCAGCTTAGGGACTAGCTGGGGGGGTGGCCAGTACTTC. Filled out from reference TRBV7-2 and TRBJ2-5, the complete variable domain reads GAGVSQSPSNKVTEKGKDVELRCDPISGHTALYWYRQSLGQGLEFLIYFQGNSAPDKSGLPSDRFSAERTGGSVSTLTIQRTQQEDSAVYLCASSLGTSWGGGQYFGPGTRLLVL.

This clonotype is medium-sized in the sample. V and J are TRBV6-1 and TRBJ2-7, with 11 bases lining up with TRBD1. Germline V lookup: CDR1 MNHNS, CDR2 SASEGT. The CDR3 consists of 14 residues. V lost 5 bases to trimming and J lost 2 bases; unmatched junction nucleotides: 2. The chain's CDR3 is CASSPGQGAYEQYF. The CDR3 DNA reads as TGTGCCAGCAGTCCGGGACAGGGGGCCTACGAGCAGTACTTC.

This clonotype was seen ten or more times. The J gene is TRBJ1-1, the V gene TRBV5-1, with 12 bases identical to TRBD1. CDR3 length: 15 residues. Germline lookup yields CDR1 SGHRS and CDR2 YFSETQ. The V gene end was trimmed by 5 bases and the J gene end by 7 bases; junction bases not matched to a gene: 9. The CDR3 region has the DNA TGCGCCAGCAGTAGGGACAGGGGGCAGTTGGGTGAAGCTTTCTTT. It is translated as CASSRDRGQLGEAFF.

This chain uses TRBV5-1 with TRBJ1-1; D perhaps matches TRBD1 (5 bases). Germline V gene lookup returns CDR1 SGHRS and CDR2 YFSETQ. The length of the CDR3 is 15 residues. The V end lost 0 bases, the J end lost 1 base, and 10 bases lay between the germline ends. The DNA of the CDR3 is TGCGCCAGCAGCTTGGGGACAAGTCCGAACACTGAAGCTTTCTTT. Translating gives CASSLGTSPNTEAFF.

This clonotype has at least ten counts. The rearrangement uses TRBV6-1 and TRBJ2-1; 9 bases match TRBD2. This CDR3 contains 17 residues. The V and J ends lost 6 bases and 6 bases, in that order; junction bases with no gene match: 15. Germline CDR1 MNHNS, CDR2 SASEGT. CDR3 coding DNA: TGTGCCAGCAGGATAAGGAAGAGAGCGGGAGGCTCCAATGAGCAGTTCTTC. It specifies CASRIRKRAGGSNEQFF.

This clonotype was seen ten or more times. This chain uses TRBV5-4 with TRBJ2-7, with TRBD2 matching over 8 bases. Germline trimming cut 2 bases from V and 3 bases from J; bases unmatched to any gene: 4. CDR3 length: 14 residues. From germline, CDR1 is SGHNT and CDR2 YYREEE (reference sequence). DNA of the CDR3: TGTGCCAGCAGCTTTGAGCGGGGGCTCTACGAGCAGTACTTC. This gives the protein CASSFERGLYEQYF.